The rows below give T cell receptor beta chains drawn from one sample of a study of T cells after yellow fever vaccination. TCRdb re-called the 5' RACE reads with MiXCR, one entry per CDR3 protein. The sample holds about 350,000 distinct CDR3 sequences; roughly 8.3% are singletons and the top ten take 15% to 20%. Sequences were derived from PBMCs, sampled more than 35 days after the first yellow fever vaccination. Receptor source: a man younger than 35 who received the YFV17D yellow fever vaccine. The CDR3 runs from the conserved cysteine through the conserved F or W. The order of the fields is clone size, CDR3 length, V gene, D gene, J gene, CDR3 protein, CDR3 DNA. A D gene is named only where the DNA matches it firmly. For some rows the clone size is stated as once, few or many, or as a class when expanded; others skip it.

few	14	TRBV20-1	NA	TRBJ1-1	CSALSLAGNTEAFF	TGCAGTGCCCTAAGTTTGGCGGGGAACACTGAAGCTTTCTTT
many	15	TRBV9	NA	TRBJ1-1	CASSRRQEQNTEAFF	TGTGCCAGCAGCAGAAGACAGGAACAGAACACTGAAGCTTTCTTT
few	16	TRBV5-1	TRBD2	TRBJ2-5	CASSPSLAGARETQYF	TGCGCCAGCAGCCCGAGCCTAGCGGGGGCCAGGGAGACCCAGTACTTC
few	13	TRBV5-1	NA	TRBJ2-5	CASSATSKETQYF	TGCGCCAGCAGCGCCACTAGTAAGGAGACCCAGTACTTC
NA	16	TRBV15	TRBD1	TRBJ2-7	CATSRDSGTGRYEQYF	TGTGCCACCAGCAGAGATTCCGGGACAGGGCGCTACGAGCAGTACTTC
NA	16	TRBV4-3	NA	TRBJ2-3	CASSQDWVAVTDTQYF	TGCGCCAGCAGCCAAGATTGGGTAGCGGTCACAGATACGCAGTATTTT
few	14	TRBV6-1	NA	TRBJ1-2	CASRERAPSGGYTF	TGTGCCAGCAGAGAACGGGCCCCGTCAGGCGGCTACACCTTC
NA	16	TRBV19	TRBD1	TRBJ1-6	CASAPSAGGSNSPLHF	TGTGCCAGCGCACCTTCCGCAGGGGGTAGTAATTCACCCCTCCACTTT
NA	18	TRBV10-3	NA	TRBJ1-2	CAISEGSVRAFTNYGYTF	TGTGCCATCAGTGAGGGAAGCGTTAGAGCCTTCACTAACTATGGCTACACCTTC
few	16	TRBV7-2	NA	TRBJ2-1	CASSSGSGLPYNEQFF	TGTGCCAGCAGCTCAGGATCGGGACTCCCGTACAATGAGCAGTTCTTC
NA	16	TRBV5-1	TRBD1	TRBJ2-7	CASSLPGQGLSYEQYF	TGCGCCAGCAGCCTTCCAGGACAGGGGTTATCCTACGAGCAGTACTTC
few	17	TRBV9	NA	TRBJ2-6	CASSAHLDRSGANVLTF	TGTGCCAGCAGCGCCCATTTGGACCGCTCTGGGGCCAACGTCCTGACTTTC
NA	14	TRBV18	NA	TRBJ2-7	CASSPGTAENEQYF	TGTGCCAGCTCACCTGGGACCGCGGAAAACGAGCAGTACTTC
once	16	TRBV20-1	NA	TRBJ1-6	CSAQNRASSYNSPLHF	TGCAGTGCTCAAAACAGGGCGAGCTCCTATAATTCACCCCTCCACTTT
NA	14	TRBV9	TRBD2	TRBJ2-3	CASSGRDYTDTQYF	TGTGCCAGCAGCGGACGGGACTACACAGATACGCAGTATTTT
few	15	TRBV5-1	NA	TRBJ2-3	CASSWTGAMTDTQYF	TGCGCCAGCAGCTGGACGGGGGCCATGACAGATACGCAGTATTTT
few	14	TRBV6-5	NA	TRBJ1-4	CASTPRQGIEKLFF	TGTGCCAGCACCCCTCGGCAGGGAATCGAAAAACTGTTTTTT
NA	12	TRBV7-6	NA	TRBJ2-7	CASSYTLGEQYF	TGTGCCAGCAGCTACACCTTAGGCGAGCAGTACTTC
NA	14	TRBV4-2	NA	TRBJ1-5	CASSHGGVNQPQHF	TGTGCCAGCAGCCACGGGGGGGTGAATCAGCCCCAGCATTTT
NA	13	TRBV7-2	NA	TRBJ1-2	CASGPRWGFGYTF	TGTGCCAGCGGGCCTCGTTGGGGTTTCGGCTACACCTTC
few	17	TRBV14	TRBD2	TRBJ2-2	CASSRRGTSSYSGELFF	TGTGCCAGCAGCCGACGTGGGACTAGCTCTTACTCCGGGGAGCTGTTTTTT
few	13	TRBV6-2/TRBV6-3	NA	TRBJ1-2	CASRPDSSYGYTF	TGTGCCAGCAGACCGGACAGTAGCTATGGCTACACCTTC
few	16	TRBV5-1	NA	TRBJ2-3	CASSSPTETSTDTQYF	TGCGCCAGCAGCTCGCCCACAGAGACTAGCACAGATACGCAGTATTTT
few	13	TRBV28	NA	TRBJ1-2	CAGGGLANYGYTF	TGTGCCGGGGGGGGCCTAGCTAACTATGGCTACACCTTC
many	12	TRBV20-1	NA	TRBJ1-2	CSARGTNYGYTF	TGCAGTGCTAGAGGCACCAACTATGGCTACACCTTC
many	15	TRBV5-8	NA	TRBJ1-3	CASSWGVGRGNTIYF	TGTGCCAGCAGCTGGGGAGTCGGACGGGGAAACACCATATATTTT
few	13	TRBV6-5	NA	TRBJ1-2	CASSYAQAYGYTF	TGTGCCAGCAGTTACGCACAGGCCTATGGCTACACCTTC
many	14	TRBV20-1	TRBD2	TRBJ2-5	CSARVVPAGGAQYF	TGCAGTGCTAGGGTTGTCCCAGCGGGGGGTGCCCAGTACTTC
few	19	TRBV24-1	TRBD2	TRBJ2-1	CATSDGTSGGSSSYNEQFF	TGTGCCACCAGTGATGGGACTAGCGGGGGGTCGAGCTCCTACAATGAGCAGTTCTTC
many	12	TRBV7-9	NA	TRBJ1-6	CASSFSGSPLHF	TGTGCCAGCAGCTTCAGCGGTTCACCCCTCCACTTT
NA	14	TRBV20-1	NA	TRBJ1-1	CSARDSKTGAEAFF	TGCAGTGCTAGAGATAGTAAGACGGGGGCTGAAGCTTTCTTT
many	15	TRBV6-1	NA	TRBJ2-2	CASSPPPGFAGELFF	TGTGCCAGCAGTCCCCCCCCAGGGTTTGCCGGGGAGCTGTTTTTT
NA	16	TRBV7-4	NA	TRBJ2-1	CASSSLAHNSYNEQFF	TGTGCCAGCAGCTCGTTAGCGCACAACTCCTACAATGAGCAGTTCTTC
NA	14	TRBV12-3/TRBV12-4	NA	TRBJ1-2	CASSLGGAGGGYTF	TGTGCCAGCAGTCTCGGGGGGGCGGGAGGTGGCTACACCTTC
few	18	TRBV15	TRBD2	TRBJ2-1	CATSGGTSGGIDYNEQFF	TGTGCCACCAGCGGCGGGACTAGCGGGGGGATCGACTACAATGAGCAGTTCTTC